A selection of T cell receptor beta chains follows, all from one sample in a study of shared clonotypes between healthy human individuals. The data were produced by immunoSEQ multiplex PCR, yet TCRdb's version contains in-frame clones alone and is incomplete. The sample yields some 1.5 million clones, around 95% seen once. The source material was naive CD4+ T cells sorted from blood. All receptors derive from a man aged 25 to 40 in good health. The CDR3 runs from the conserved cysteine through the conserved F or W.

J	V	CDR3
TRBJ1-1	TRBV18	CASSPLGQEFAEAFF
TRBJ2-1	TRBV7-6	CASSLNFQDNEQFF
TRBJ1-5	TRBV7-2	CASSSGRGTGYSNQPQHF
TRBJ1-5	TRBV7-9	CASSDTDSAWHF
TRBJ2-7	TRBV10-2	CASSGDRYEQYF
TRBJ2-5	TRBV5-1	CASSAMKSTQETQYF
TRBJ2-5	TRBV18	CASSPRPGPQETQYF
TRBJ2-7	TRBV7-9	CASSWGADPPLEQYF
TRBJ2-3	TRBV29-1	CSAAWTSVTLTDTQYF
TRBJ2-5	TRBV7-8	CASSSDLRGGETQYF
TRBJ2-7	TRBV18	CASSPGPYEQYF